One sample yielded the 6 T cell receptor beta chains listed below, sequenced in a study of T cells in Graves' hyperthyroidism and ophthalmopathy. Using RNA transcripts as the source, TCR beta CDR3 regions were amplified. The primer set for the first-round RT-PCR of the TCR CDR3 was HTBI. TCRdb reprocessed the multiplex PCR reads with MiXCR, giving one entry per CDR3 protein. In the table there are around 190,000 distinct CDR3 sequences, 17% of which are singletons. The sample consisted of blood. These receptors all come from a woman aged 45-60 years with Graves' hyperthyroidism.

The sample holds many counts of this clonotype. The chain joins TRBV6-2 or TRBV6-3 to TRBJ1-1, with a tentative D call TRBD1 (6 bases). This CDR3 contains 16 residues. Germline assignment: CDR1 MNHEY and CDR2 SVGEGT. Trimming stripped 5 bases from V and 0 bases from J, with 16 bases between. The CDR3 DNA follows: TGTGCCAGCAGTCAGTGGGGGCAGGGCATGAACACTGAAGCTTTCTTT. The encoded protein is CASSQWGQGMNTEAFF.

This clonotype has ten or more counts. CDR3 in amino acids: CSVSHRGGAYEQYF. The CDR3, as DNA: TGCAGCGTCTCCCACCGCGGGGGGGCCTACGAGCAGTACTTC. V usage is TRBV29-1 and J usage is TRBJ2-7, with 9 bases identical to TRBD2. The CDR3 runs to 14 residues. V lost 6 bases to trimming and J lost 2 bases; unmatched junction nucleotides: 8. Germline CDR1 and CDR2: SQVTM and ANQGSEA.

This rearrangement joins TRBV6-1 to TRBJ2-5; no definite D call. Germline loops: CDR1 MNHNS, CDR2 SASEGT. The ends were cut back, 2 bases at V and 1 base at J, with 14 bases in the middle. The CDR3 totals 16 residues. The DNA of the CDR3 is TGTGCCAGCAGTGAATGGTCAGGCTCCAGCCAAGAGACCCAGTACTTC. This encodes CASSEWSGSSQETQYF.

The chain carries TRBV7-9 and TRBJ1-5, with D perhaps TRBD1 (6 bases). The CDR3 spans 16 residues. V gave up 1 base and J gave up 0 bases, with 10 bases separating them. Germline assignment: CDR1 SEHNR and CDR2 FQNEAQ (reference sequence). CDR3 amino acids: CASSLVGGLSNQPQHF. CDR3 coding DNA: TGTGCCAGCAGCTTAGTCGGGGGCCTTAGCAATCAGCCCCAGCATTTT.

This clonotype was seen at least ten times. The genes are TRBV6-4 and TRBJ2-2, with 7 bases aligning to TRBD1. V lost 2 bases and J lost 3; bases outside the gene matches: 0. The length of the CDR3 is 14 residues. In germline, CDR1 is MRHNA, CDR2 SNTAGT. The CDR3 DNA reads as TGTGCCAGCAGTGACGACAGGGACACCGGGGAGCTGTTTTTT. It encodes CASSDDRDTGELFF.

This clonotype showed up many times. The CDR3 sequence: CSVESTDTQYF. In DNA form, the CDR3 reads TGCAGCGTTGAGTCCACAGATACGCAGTATTTT. The J gene is TRBJ2-3, the V gene TRBV29-1; D unresolved. The V and J ends lost 3 bases and 2 bases respectively, with 3 bases between them. CDR1 is SQVTM, CDR2 ANQGSEA, per germline. This CDR3 spans 11 amino acids.